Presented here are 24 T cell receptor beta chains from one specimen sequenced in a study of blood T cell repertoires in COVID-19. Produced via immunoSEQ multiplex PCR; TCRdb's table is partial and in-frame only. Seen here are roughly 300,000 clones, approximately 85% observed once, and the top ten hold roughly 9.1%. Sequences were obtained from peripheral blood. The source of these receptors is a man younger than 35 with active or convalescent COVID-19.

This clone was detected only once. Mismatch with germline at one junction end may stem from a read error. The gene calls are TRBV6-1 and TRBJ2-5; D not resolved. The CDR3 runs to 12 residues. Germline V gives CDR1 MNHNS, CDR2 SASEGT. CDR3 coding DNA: TGTGCCAGCAGTGAAGCGCAGGCCAGGCCCGACTTC. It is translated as CASSEAQARPDF.

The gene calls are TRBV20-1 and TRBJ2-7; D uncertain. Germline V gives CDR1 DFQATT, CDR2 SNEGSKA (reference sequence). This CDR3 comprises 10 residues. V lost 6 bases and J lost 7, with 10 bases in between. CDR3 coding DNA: TGCAGTGCGGAGTCCTGGGAGCAGTACTTC. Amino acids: CSAESWEQYF.

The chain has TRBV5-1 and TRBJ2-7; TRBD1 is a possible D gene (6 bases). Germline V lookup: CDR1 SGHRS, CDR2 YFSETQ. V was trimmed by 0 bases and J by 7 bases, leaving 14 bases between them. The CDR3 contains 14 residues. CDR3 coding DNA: TGCGCCAGCAGCTTGGGGCAGGGGACGGGTGAGCAGTACTTC. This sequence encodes CASSLGQGTGEQYF. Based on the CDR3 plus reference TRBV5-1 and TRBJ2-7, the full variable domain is KAGVTQTPRYLIKTRGQQVTLSCSPISGHRSVSWYQQTPGQGLQFLFEYFSETQRNKGNFPGRFSGRQFSNSRSEMNVSTLELGDSALYLCASSLGQGTGEQYFGPGTRLTVT.

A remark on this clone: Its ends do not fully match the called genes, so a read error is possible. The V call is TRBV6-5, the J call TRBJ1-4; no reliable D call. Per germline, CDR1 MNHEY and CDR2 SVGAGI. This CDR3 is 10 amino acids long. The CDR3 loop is CASSYGTWSF. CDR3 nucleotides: TGTGCCAGCAGTTACGGTACCTGGAGTTTT.

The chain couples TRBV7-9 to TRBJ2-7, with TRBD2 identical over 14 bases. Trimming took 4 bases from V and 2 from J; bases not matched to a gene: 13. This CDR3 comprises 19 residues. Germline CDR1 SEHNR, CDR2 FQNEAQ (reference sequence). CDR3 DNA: TGTGCCAGCAGCTCCGGGACTAGCGGGGGCCATCGATTCCCCTACGAGCAGTACTTC. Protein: CASSSGTSGGHRFPYEQYF.

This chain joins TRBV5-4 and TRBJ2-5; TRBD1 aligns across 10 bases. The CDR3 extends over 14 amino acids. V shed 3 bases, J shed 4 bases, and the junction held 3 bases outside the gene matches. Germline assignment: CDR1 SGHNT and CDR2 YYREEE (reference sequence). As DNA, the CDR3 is TGTGCCAGCAGCTCCCGGGACAGGGGAGAGACCCAGTACTTC. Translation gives CASSSRDRGETQYF.

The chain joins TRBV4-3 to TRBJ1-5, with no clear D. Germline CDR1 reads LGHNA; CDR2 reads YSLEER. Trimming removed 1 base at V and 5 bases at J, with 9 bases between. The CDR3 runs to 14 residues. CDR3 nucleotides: TGCGCCAGCAGCCAAGTTAGGGAGGATCAGCCCCAGCATTTT. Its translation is CASSQVREDQPQHF.

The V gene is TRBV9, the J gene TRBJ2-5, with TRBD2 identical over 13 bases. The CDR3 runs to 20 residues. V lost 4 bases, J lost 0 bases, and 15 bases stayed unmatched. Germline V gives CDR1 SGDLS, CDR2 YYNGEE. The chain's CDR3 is CASSNQKGTSGAEDQETQYF. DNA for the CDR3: TGTGCCAGCAGCAACCAGAAGGGGACTAGCGGGGCGGAGGACCAAGAGACCCAGTACTTC. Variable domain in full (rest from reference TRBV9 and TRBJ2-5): DSGVTQTPKHLITATGQRVTLRCSPRSGDLSVYWYQQSLDQGLQFLIQYYNGEERAKGNILERFSAQQFPDLHSELNLSSLELGDSALYFCASSNQKGTSGAEDQETQYFGPGTRLLVL.

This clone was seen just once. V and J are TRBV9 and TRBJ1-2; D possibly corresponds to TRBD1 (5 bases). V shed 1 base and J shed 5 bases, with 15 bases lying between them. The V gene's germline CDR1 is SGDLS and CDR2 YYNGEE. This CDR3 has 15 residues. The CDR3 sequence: CASSVSTDGGYGYTF. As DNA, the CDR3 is TGTGCCAGCAGCGTAAGCACAGACGGGGGGTATGGCTACACCTTC.

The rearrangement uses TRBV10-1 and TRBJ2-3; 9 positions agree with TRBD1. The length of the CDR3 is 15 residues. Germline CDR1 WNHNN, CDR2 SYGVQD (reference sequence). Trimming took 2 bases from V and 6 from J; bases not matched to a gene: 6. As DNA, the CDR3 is TGCGCCAGCAGTGAGCCGGGACAGGGAGTGGATACGCAGTATTTT. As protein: CASSEPGQGVDTQYF.

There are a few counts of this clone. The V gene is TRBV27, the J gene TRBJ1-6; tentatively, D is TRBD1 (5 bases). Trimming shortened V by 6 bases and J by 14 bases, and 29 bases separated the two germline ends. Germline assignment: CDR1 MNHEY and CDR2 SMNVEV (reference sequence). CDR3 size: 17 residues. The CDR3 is CASRHDPAGRGWGSLHF. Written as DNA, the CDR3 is TGTGCCAGCAGACACGACCCGGCAGGGAGGGGTTGGGGATCCCTCCACTTT.

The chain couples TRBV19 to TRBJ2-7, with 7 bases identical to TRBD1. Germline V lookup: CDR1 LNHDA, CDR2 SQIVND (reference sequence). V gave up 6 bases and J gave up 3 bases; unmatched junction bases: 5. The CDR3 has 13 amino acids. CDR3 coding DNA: TGTGCCAGTAGCCCGGGACAGAGCTACGAGCAGTACTTC. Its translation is CASSPGQSYEQYF.

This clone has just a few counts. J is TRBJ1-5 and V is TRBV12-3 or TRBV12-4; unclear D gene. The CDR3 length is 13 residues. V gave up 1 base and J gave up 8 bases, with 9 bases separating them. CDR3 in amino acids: CASSLGEREPQHF. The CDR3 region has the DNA TGTGCCAGCAGTTTAGGGGAGAGAGAGCCCCAGCATTTT.

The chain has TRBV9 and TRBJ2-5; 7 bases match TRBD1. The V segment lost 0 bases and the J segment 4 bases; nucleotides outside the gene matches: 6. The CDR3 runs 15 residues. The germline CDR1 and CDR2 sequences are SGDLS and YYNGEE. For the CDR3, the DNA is TGTGCCAGCAGCGTAGACGACAGGGCGGGAGAGACCCAGTACTTC. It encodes CASSVDDRAGETQYF.

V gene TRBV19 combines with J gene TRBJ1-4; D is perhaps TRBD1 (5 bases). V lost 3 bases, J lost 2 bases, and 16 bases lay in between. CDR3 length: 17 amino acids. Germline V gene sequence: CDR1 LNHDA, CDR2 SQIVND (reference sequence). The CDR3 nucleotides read TGTGCCAGTAGTATCGGCGGGGGAATAGCGACTAATGAAAAACTGTTTTTT. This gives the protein CASSIGGGIATNEKLFF.

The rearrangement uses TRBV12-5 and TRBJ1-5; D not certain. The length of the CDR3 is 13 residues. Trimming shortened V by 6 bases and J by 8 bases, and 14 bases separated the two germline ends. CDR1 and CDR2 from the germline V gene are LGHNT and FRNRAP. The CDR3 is CASGVTSIEPQHF. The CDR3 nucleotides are TGTGCTAGTGGGGTTACGTCCATAGAGCCCCAGCATTTT. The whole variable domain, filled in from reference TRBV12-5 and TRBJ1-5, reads DARVTQTPRHKVTEMGQEVTMRCQPILGHNTVFWYRQTMMQGLELLAYFRNRAPLDDSGMPKDRFSAEMPDATLATLKIQPSEPRDSAVYFCASGVTSIEPQHFGDGTRLSIL.

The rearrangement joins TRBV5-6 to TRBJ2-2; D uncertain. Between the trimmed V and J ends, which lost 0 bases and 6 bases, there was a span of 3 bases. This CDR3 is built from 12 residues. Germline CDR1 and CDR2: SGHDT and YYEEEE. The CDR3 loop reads CASSLVSGELFF. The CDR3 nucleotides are TGTGCCAGCAGCTTGGTATCCGGGGAGCTGTTTTTT.

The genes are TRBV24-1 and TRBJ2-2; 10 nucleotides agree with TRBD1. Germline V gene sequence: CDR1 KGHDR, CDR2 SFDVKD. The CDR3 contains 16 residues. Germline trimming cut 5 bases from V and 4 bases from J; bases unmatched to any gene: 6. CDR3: CATSGDGTGATGELFF. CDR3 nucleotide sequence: TGTGCCACCAGTGGGGACGGGACAGGGGCCACCGGGGAGCTGTTTTTT.

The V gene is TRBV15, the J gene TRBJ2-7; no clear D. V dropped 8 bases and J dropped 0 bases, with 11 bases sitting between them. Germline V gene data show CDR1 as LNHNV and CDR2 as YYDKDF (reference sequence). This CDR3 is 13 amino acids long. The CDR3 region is CATATRSSYEQYF. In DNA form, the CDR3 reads TGTGCCACCGCAACAAGAAGCTCCTACGAGCAGTACTTC.

The CDR3 nucleotides read TGTGCCAGCTCTGGGCAGGGGGTTCATGAGCAGTTCTTC. Its protein product is CASSGQGVHEQFF. The chain employs TRBV2 and TRBJ2-1, with TRBD1 matching over 7 bases. V was pared by 8 bases and J by 8 bases, with 9 bases of the junction left unmatched. CDR1 is SNHLY and CDR2 is FYNNEI in the germline V gene. This CDR3 comprises 13 residues.

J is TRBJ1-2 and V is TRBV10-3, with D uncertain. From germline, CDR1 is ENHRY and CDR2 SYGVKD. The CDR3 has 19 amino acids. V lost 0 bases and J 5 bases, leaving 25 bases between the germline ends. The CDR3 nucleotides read TGTGCCATCAGTGAGTCGATGAGTGGCCCATTGGAGGCGGGTTATGGCTACACCTTC. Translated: CAISESMSGPLEAGYGYTF.

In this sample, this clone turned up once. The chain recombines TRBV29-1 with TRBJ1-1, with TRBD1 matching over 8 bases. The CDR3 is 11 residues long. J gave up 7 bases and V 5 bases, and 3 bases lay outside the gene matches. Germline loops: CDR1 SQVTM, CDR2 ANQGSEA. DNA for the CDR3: TGCAGCGTTCGGACAGGGAGTGAAGCTTTCTTT. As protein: CSVRTGSEAFF.

The CDR3 bases are TGTGCCAGCAGTGGGATAGCGGGGGGGCATCCGCAGTATTTT. The encoded protein is CASSGIAGGHPQYF. J is TRBJ2-3 and V is TRBV2; 11 bases line up with TRBD2. V trimming: 4 bases; J trimming: 10 bases; junction bases outside the gene matches: 7. CDR1 is SNHLY and CDR2 is FYNNEI in the germline V gene. This CDR3 spans 14 amino acids. The full variable domain, its missing parts supplied by reference TRBV2 and TRBJ2-3, is EPEVTQTPSHQVTQMGQEVILRCVPISNHLYFYWYRQILGQKVEFLVSFYNNEISEKSEIFDDQFSVERPDGSNFTLKIRSTKLEDSAMYFCASSGIAGGHPQYFGPGTRLTVL.

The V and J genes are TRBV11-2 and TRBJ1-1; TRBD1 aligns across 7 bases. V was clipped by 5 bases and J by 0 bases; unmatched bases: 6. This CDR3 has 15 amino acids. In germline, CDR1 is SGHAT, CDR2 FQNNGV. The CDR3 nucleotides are TGTGCCAGCAGCCGGGACAGTCCCTTGAACACTGAAGCTTTCTTT. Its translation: CASSRDSPLNTEAFF.